This T cell receptor (beta chain) appears in the sequencing data of a study of T cells in Graves' hyperthyroidism and ophthalmopathy. For Graves' hyperthyroidism to be stable, ophthalmopathy could not progress within 18 months. Ten or more counts support this clonotype. The TCR beta CDR3 regions underwent amplification using RNA transcripts as the source. TCR CDR3 regions were first amplified by RT-PCR with HTBI primers. From the multiplex PCR reads, TCRdb called clonotypes with MiXCR, one entry per CDR3 protein. This sample yields 380,000 or so distinct CDR3 sequences, of which approximately 15% are seen a single time; roughly 25% belongs to the top ten. The sample consisted of blood. The receptor comes from a woman in her twenties or thirties with Graves' hyperthyroidism.

CDR3 sequence: CASSLGPPAVPYNEQFF. The DNA for the CDR3 is TGTGCCAGCAGTTTAGGGCCACCCGCCGTTCCCTACAATGAGCAGTTCTTC. The rearrangement joins TRBV12-3 or TRBV12-4 to TRBJ2-1; no clear D. This CDR3 has 17 amino acids. The V end lost 1 base, the J end lost 2 bases, and 15 bases lay between the germline ends.